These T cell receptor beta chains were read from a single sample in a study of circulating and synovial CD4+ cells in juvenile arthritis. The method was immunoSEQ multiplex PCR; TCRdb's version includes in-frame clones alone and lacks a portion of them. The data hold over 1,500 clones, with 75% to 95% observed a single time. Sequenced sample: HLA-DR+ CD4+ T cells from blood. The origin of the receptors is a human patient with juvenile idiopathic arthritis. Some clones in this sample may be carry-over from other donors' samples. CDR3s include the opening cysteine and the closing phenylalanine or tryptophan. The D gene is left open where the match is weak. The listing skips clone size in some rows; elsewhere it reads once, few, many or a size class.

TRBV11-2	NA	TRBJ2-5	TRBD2	TGTGCCAGCAGCTCGGTAGCGGGGGGAGAGACCCAGTACTTC	CASSSVAGGETQYF
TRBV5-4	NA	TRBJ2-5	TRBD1	TGTGCCAGCAGCCCCGACAGGGGCGAAGAGACCCAGTACTTC	CASSPDRGEETQYF
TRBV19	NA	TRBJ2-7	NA	TGTGCCAGTAGTGCTTTCAGACAGGACTACGAGCAGTACTTC	CASSAFRQDYEQYF
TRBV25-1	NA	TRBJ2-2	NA	TGTGCCAGCAGCCGGAGGCCGGGAACCGGGGAGCTGTTTTTT	CASSRRPGTGELFF
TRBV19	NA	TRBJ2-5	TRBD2	TGTGCCAGTAGTAGGACTAGCAAGGGGACCCAGTACTTC	CASSRTSKGTQYF
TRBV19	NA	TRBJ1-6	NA	TGTGCCAGTAAGGGGACAACAACTCACAATTCACCCCTCCACTTT	CASKGTTTHNSPLHF
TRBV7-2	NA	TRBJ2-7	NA	TGTGCCAGCAGCTCGACCGTACCCGCGGGTACCTACGAGCAGTACTTC	CASSSTVPAGTYEQYF
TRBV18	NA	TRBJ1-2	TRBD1	TGTGCCAGCTCACCGGACAGGGGAATTGGTGGCTACACCTTC	CASSPDRGIGGYTF
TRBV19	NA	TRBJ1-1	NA	TGTGCCAGTAAAAATACCGGGACTCGGAGGGCTGAAGCTTTCTTT	CASKNTGTRRAEAFF
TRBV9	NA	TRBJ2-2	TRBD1	TGTGCCAGCAGCGCAGCAGGGGGCTGGACCGGGGAGCTGTTTTTT	CASSAAGGWTGELFF
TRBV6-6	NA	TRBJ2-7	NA	TGTGCCAGCAGGGGGGCCCACACCTACGAGCAGTACTTC	CASRGAHTYEQYF
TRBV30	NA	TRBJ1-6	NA	TGTGCCTGGAGTGTAGACAGGAATAATTCACCCCTCCACTTT	CAWSVDRNNSPLHF
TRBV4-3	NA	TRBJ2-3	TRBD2	TGCGCCAGCAGCCAAGTGGGACTAGCGACAGATACGCAGTATTTT	CASSQVGLATDTQYF
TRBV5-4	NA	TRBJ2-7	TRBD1	TGTGCCAGCAGCTCCGCCGGGACAGTAAGGGGCGAGCAGTACTTC	CASSSAGTVRGEQYF
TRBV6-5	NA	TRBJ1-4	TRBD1	TGTGCCAGCAGTTACTCGCGACAGGGAGAAAAACTGTTTTTT	CASSYSRQGEKLFF
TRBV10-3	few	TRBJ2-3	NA	TGTGCCATCAGTGAGTCGCCAGGCGGGTTTACAGATACGCAGTATTTT	CAISESPGGFTDTQYF
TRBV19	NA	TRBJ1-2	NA	TGTGCCAGTAGTAGACAGGACTATGGCTACACCTTC	CASSRQDYGYTF
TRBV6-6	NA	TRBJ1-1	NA	TGTGCCAGCAGTTATACGGGGAACACTGAAGCTTTCTTT	CASSYTGNTEAFF
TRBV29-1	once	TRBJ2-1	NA	TGCAGCGTTGAAGATTTCTCGCTAAAGCAGTTCTTC	CSVEDFSLKQFF
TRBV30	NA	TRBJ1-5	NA	TGTGCCTGGAGTGGACAGAGCAATCAGCCCCAGCATTTT	CAWSGQSNQPQHF
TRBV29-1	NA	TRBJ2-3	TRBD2	TGCAGCGCCCAGCGGGGAAACACAGATACGCAGTATTTT	CSAQRGNTDTQYF
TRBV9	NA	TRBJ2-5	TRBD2	TGTGCCAGCACCAAGACTAGCGGGGGCCCCAGGGAGACCCAGTACTTC	CASTKTSGGPRETQYF
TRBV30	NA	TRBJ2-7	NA	TGTGCCTGGAGTGCCCGCCAGCGAAACTCCTACGAGCAGTACTTC	CAWSARQRNSYEQYF
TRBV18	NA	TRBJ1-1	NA	TGTGCCAGCTCACCAGACCTCGTATCCGGGTCTGAAGCTTTCTTT	CASSPDLVSGSEAFF
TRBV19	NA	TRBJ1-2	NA	TGTGCCAGTTCCGAGTCAGGCTATGGCTACACCTTC	CASSESGYGYTF
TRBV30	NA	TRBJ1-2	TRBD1	TGTGCCTGGACCCCCGACAGGGGCGGCTATGGCTACACCTTC	CAWTPDRGGYGYTF
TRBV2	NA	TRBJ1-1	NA	TGTGCCAGCAGTCTCGGGAGGGGGACTTTCTTT	CASSLGRGTFF
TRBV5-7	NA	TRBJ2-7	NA	TGTGCCACGAACTTCCCTTCGCAGGGTTCCTCCGAGCAGTACTTC	CATNFPSQGSSEQYF
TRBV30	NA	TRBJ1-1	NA	TGTGCCTGGAGCCGAGGCCTCGGGAGATTGAACACTGAAGCTTTCTTT	CAWSRGLGRLNTEAFF
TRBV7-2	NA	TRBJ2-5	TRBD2	TGTGCCAGCAGCTTATTAAGCGGGAGGGGGGGAGAGACCCAGTACTTC	CASSLLSGRGGETQYF
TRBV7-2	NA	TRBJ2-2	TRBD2	TGTGCCAGCAGCCCTCGCCGAGCGGGGAGGACCGGGGAGCTGTTTTTT	CASSPRRAGRTGELFF
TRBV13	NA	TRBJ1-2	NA	TGTGCCAGCAGCTCGACAGGATTCTATGGCTACACCTTC	CASSSTGFYGYTF
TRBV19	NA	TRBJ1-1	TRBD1	TGTGCCAGTAGTACCGTAGCCGGACAGGGATCCACTGAAGCTTTCTTT	CASSTVAGQGSTEAFF
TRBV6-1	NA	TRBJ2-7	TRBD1	TGTGCCAGCAGTTTCCGACAGGGATCCTACGAGCAGTACTTC	CASSFRQGSYEQYF
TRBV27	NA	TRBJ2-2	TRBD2	TGTGCCAGCAGTTTAAGGAGACTAGCGGGAGGGCCTGGGGAGCTGTTTTTT	CASSLRRLAGGPGELFF
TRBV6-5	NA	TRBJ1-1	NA	TGTGCCAGCAGTTACTCGACGATAGGGGCCACTGAAGCTTTCTTT	CASSYSTIGATEAFF
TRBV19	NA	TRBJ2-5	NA	TGTGCCAGTACCCTGATTTATACAGGGAACCGGGAGACCCAGTACTTC	CASTLIYTGNRETQYF
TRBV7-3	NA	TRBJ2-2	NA	TGTGCCAGCAGCTCCGTAGTCGGGGGCACCGGGGAGCTGTTTTTT	CASSSVVGGTGELFF
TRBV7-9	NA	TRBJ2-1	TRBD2	TGTGCCAGCAGCTTAAGGGGACTAGGCCCCAACAATGAGCAGTTCTTC	CASSLRGLGPNNEQFF
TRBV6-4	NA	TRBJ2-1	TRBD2	TGTGCCAGCAGTGATCCGGGGGGGAACAATGAGCAGTTCTTC	CASSDPGGNNEQFF
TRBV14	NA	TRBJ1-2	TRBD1	TGTGCCAGCAGCCAAAACAGGGGGCCTGGTGGCTACACCTTC	CASSQNRGPGGYTF
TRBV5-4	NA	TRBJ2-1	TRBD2	TGTGCCAGCAGCTTGGTACTAGCGGGATACAATGAGCAGTTCTTC	CASSLVLAGYNEQFF
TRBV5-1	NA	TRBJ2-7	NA	TGCGCCAGCAGTGGACAGCGATACGAGCAGTACTTC	CASSGQRYEQYF
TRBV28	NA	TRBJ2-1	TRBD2	TGTGCCAGCATTCCCCCGGGGGGCGGGGGGGCTGATGAGCAGTTCTTC	CASIPPGGGGADEQFF
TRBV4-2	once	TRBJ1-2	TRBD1	TGTGCCAGCAGCCAAGGAACAGGGGCCCAATATGGCTACACCTTC	CASSQGTGAQYGYTF
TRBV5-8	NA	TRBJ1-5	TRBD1	TGTGCCAGCAGCTCACAGGGGTTTTGGAATCAGCCCCAGCATTTT	CASSSQGFWNQPQHF
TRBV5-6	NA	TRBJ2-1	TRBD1	TGTGCCAGTGGTCCGGGACAGGGCTCCTACAATGAGCAGTTCTTC	CASGPGQGSYNEQFF
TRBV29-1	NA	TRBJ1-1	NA	TGCAGCGTCCAGCGGTTGGCCGCTGAAGCTTTCTTT	CSVQRLAAEAFF
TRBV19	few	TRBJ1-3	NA	TGTGCCAGTTGCCGGGGGGGCTCTGGAAACACCATATATTTT	CASCRGGSGNTIYF
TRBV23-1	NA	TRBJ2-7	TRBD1	TGCGCCAGCAGTCAATCTACCGGACAGGGGCTGTCCTACGAGCAGTACTTC	CASSQSTGQGLSYEQYF
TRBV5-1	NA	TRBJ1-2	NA	TGCGCCAGCAGCCCGTTGGGGGAGGCACTGGGCTACACCTTC	CASSPLGEALGYTF
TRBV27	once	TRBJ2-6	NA	TGTGCCAGCATGACAGGCCTTAGCTCTGGGGCCAACGTCCTGACTTTC	CASMTGLSSGANVLTF
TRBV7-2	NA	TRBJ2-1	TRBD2	TGTGCCAGCAGCTTAGTAGGACTAGCAGGTGAGCAGTTCTTC	CASSLVGLAGEQFF
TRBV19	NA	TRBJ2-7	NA	TGTGCCAGTAGTCGGGGTACGAACGAGCAGTACTTC	CASSRGTNEQYF
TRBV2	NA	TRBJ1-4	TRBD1	TGTGCCAGCCGGACAGGGTCTAACGAAAAACTGTTTTTT	CASRTGSNEKLFF